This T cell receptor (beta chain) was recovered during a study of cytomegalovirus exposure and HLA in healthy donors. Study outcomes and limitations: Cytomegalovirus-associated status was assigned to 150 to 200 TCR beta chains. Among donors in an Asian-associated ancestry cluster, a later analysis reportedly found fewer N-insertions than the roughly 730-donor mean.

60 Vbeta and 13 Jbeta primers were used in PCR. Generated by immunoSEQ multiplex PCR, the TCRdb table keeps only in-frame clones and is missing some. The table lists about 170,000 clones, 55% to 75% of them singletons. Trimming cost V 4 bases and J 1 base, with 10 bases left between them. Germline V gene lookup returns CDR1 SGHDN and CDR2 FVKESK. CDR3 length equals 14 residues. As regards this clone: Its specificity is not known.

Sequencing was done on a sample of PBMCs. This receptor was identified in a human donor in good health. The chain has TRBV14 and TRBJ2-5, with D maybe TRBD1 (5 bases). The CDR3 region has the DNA TGTGCCAGCAGCCCGACAGTTTTCCAAGAGACCCAGTACTTC. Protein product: CASSPTVFQETQYF.